This T cell receptor beta chain stems from a study of blood T cells in healthy people across ages. Study-level points and caveats: Roughly linear declines in TCR beta diversity per million T cells occurred with age.

It was with a sample-barcoded 5' primer and a J-beta primer mix that a second PCR of roughly 7 to 11 cycles was run. Each CDR3 protein gets one entry after TCRdb re-called the 5' RACE reads with MiXCR. The sample has about 1.8 million distinct CDR3 sequences; less than 50% are singletons. Donors were healthy Caucasian individuals from Russia aged about 6 to 95. As for this clonotype: Antigen: not known.

Germline V gives CDR1 SEHNR, CDR2 FQNEAQ (reference sequence). V was pared by 1 base and J by 4 bases, with 6 bases of the junction left unmatched. This CDR3 has 16 residues. What was sequenced was blood. The chain carries TRBV7-9 and TRBJ2-3; 9 bases line up with TRBD2. The receptor's source is a woman between 35 and 50 years old in good health. The CDR3 nucleotides are TGTGCCAGCAGCTTAGTCTTTGGGACTAGCTCAGATACGCAGTATTTT. It encodes CASSLVFGTSSDTQYF.